These 8 T cell receptor beta chains were sequenced from one sample in a study of T and B cells in COVID-19 patients (dated by TCRdb to about 2020). TRB repertoires were amplified using about 230-500 ng of genomic DNA isolated from blood. The instrument given in TCRdb is Illumina MiSeq. Multiplex PCR with BIOMED2 TRB-A/B primer pools was used to amplify TRB rearrangements. TCRdb ran its own pipeline on the public reads, namely fastp trimming at Q25 and MiXCR clone calling, and kept in-frame beta chains. A single entry per CDR3 protein holds the most common genes and DNA from its merged rows. Here the sample has tens of thousands of distinct CDR3 sequences; approximately 32% occur a single time. Over 1.5% of the sample is in the top ten clones. The sample consisted of blood. The source is a human donor who had recovered from COVID-19.

In its sample, this clonotype was seen a few times. CDR3 in DNA: TGTGCCAGCAGCTTGGGGAGTAGCGGGAGCTCCTACAATGAGCAGTTCTTC. It codes for CASSLGSSGSSYNEQFF. The chain combines TRBV5-6 with TRBJ2-1, with 9 nucleotides matching TRBD2. The CDR3 contains 17 residues. Trimming cost V 0 bases and J 0 bases; bases outside gene matches: 4. Germline CDR1 is SGHDT and CDR2 is YYEEEE.

This clonotype has more than one count but fewer than ten. The chain couples TRBV18 to TRBJ2-1; a weak D match, TRBD1 (5 bases). Germline V gene data show CDR1 as KGHSH and CDR2 as LQKENI. V lost 3 bases, J lost 6 bases, and 18 bases lay in between. The CDR3 covers 16 residues. The CDR3 bases are TGTGCCAGCTCACCCAGCCCTATACTTGGGGCCAATGAGCAGTTCTTC. Protein product: CASSPSPILGANEQFF.

This clonotype is categorized as medium-sized. The chain recombines TRBV19 with TRBJ2-2; D is undetermined. Germline V gives CDR1 LNHDA, CDR2 SQIVND (reference sequence). This CDR3 spans 13 amino acids. V lost 5 bases and J 6 bases, leaving 10 bases between the germline ends. CDR3 sequence (DNA): TGTGCCAGTAGTTTCTTGGGTTCCGGGGAGCTGTTTTTT. Protein: CASSFLGSGELFF.

This clonotype has a count of ten or more. The gene calls are TRBV18 and TRBJ2-1; TRBD1 might be the D (6 bases). Trimming pared 5 bases from V and 7 bases from J, leaving 9 bases between. The CDR3 runs 12 residues. Germline V gene data show CDR1 as KGHSH and CDR2 as LQKENI. Here the CDR3 reads CASSKQGNEQFF. CDR3 sequence (DNA): TGTGCCAGCTCAAAACAGGGAAATGAGCAGTTCTTC.

V gene TRBV7-9 combines with J gene TRBJ1-5; D is possibly TRBD1 (5 bases). The CDR3 runs to 12 residues. V was pared by 4 bases and J by 4 bases, with 5 bases between. Germline CDR1 and CDR2: SEHNR and FQNEAQ (reference sequence). The CDR3 DNA reads TGTGCCAGCAGCTGGGGGAATCAGCCCCAGCATTTT. Its translation is CASSWGNQPQHF. Together with reference TRBV7-9 and TRBJ1-5, the CDR3 gives the full variable domain: DTGVSQNPRHKITKRGQNVTFRCDPISEHNRLYWYRQTLGQGPEFLTYFQNEAQLEKSRLLSDRFSAERPKGSFSTLEIQRTEQGDSAMYLCASSWGNQPQHFGDGTRLSIL.

This clonotype was observed at least ten times. The V and J genes are TRBV12-3 or TRBV12-4 and TRBJ2-5, with D perhaps matching TRBD1 or TRBD2 (5 bases each). Trimming cost V 4 bases and J 2 bases, with 14 bases left between them. There are 15 residues in the CDR3. This chain's CDR3 is CASSSRDGKQETQYF. DNA for the CDR3: TGTGCCAGCAGTTCCCGGGACGGTAAGCAAGAGACCCAGTACTTC.

This clonotype was counted ten times or more. The gene calls are TRBV27 and TRBJ2-2; 7 bases map to TRBD2. Germline V gives CDR1 MNHEY, CDR2 SMNVEV (reference sequence). The CDR3 is 16 residues long. The J segment lost 5 bases and the V segment lost 3 bases, leaving 9 bases of the junction unmatched. CDR3 DNA: TGTGCCAGCAGTTTCGTGGGCGAGGGAGGGACCGGGGAGCTGTTTTTT. As protein: CASSFVGEGGTGELFF.

With respect to this clonotype: The junction and the germline gene differ at one end; a read error may be behind it. The V and J genes are TRBV5-6 and TRBJ1-2; a possible D gene is TRBD1 (6 bases). The germline CDR1 and CDR2 sequences are SGHDT and YYEEEE. The CDR3 contains 12 residues. The CDR3 protein is CASILNRERYTF. In nucleotides, the CDR3 is TGTGCCAGCATCTTGAACAGGGAACGCTACACCTTC.